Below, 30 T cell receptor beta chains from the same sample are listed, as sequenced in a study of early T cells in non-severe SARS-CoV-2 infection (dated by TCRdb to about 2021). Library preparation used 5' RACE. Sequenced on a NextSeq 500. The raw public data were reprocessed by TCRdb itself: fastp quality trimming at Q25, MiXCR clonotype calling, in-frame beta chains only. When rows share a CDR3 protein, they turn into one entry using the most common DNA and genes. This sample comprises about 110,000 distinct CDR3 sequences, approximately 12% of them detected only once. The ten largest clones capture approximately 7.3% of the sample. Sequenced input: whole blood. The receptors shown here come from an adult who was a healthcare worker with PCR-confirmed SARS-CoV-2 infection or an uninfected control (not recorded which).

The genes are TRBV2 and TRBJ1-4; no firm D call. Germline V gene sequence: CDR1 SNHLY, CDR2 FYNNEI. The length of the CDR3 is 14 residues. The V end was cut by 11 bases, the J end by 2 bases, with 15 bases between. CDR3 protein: CASTNLGTNEKLFF. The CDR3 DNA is TGTGCCTCAACCAACCTGGGGACTAATGAAAAACTGTTTTTT. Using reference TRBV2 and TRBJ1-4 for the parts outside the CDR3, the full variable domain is EPEVTQTPSHQVTQMGQEVILRCVPISNHLYFYWYRQILGQKVEFLVSFYNNEISEKSEIFDDQFSVERPDGSNFTLKIRSTKLEDSAMYFCASTNLGTNEKLFFGSGTQLSVL.

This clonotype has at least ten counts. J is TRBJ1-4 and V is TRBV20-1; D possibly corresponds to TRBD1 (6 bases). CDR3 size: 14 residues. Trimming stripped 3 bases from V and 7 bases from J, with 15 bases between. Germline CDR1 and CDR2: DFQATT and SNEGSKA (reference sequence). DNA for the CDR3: TGCAGTGCTAGTTCCGGGGGGCAGGGTGAAAAACTGTTTTTT. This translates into CSASSGGQGEKLFF.

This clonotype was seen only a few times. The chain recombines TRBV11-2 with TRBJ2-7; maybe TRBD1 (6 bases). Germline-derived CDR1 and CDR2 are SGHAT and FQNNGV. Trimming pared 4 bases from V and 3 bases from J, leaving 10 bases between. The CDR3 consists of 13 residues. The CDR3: CASSSDSFYEQYF. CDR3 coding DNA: TGTGCCAGCAGCTCGGACAGCTTCTACGAGCAGTACTTC.

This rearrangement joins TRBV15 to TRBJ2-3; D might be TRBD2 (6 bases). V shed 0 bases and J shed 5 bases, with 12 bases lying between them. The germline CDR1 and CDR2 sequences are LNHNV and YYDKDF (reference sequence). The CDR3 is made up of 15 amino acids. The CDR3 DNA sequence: TGTGCCACCAGCAGAGAGGTGGGAGCGGGAGATACGCAGTATTTT. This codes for CATSREVGAGDTQYF.

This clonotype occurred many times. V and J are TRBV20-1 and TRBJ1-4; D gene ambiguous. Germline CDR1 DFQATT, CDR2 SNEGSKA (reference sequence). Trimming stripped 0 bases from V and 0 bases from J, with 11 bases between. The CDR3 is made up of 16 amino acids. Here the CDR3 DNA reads TGCAGTGCTAGAGATCGGCGAGACGCAACTAATGAAAAACTGTTTTTT. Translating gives CSARDRRDATNEKLFF.

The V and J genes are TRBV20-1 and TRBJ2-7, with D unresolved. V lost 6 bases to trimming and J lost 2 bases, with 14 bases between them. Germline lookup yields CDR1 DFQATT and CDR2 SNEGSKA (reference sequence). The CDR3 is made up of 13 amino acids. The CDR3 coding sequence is TGCAGTGCCGATTTACAGAGACCCTACGAGCAGTACTTC. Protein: CSADLQRPYEQYF.

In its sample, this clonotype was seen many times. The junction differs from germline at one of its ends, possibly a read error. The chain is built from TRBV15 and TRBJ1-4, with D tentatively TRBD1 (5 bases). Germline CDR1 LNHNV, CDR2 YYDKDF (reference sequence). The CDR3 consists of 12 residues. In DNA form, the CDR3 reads TGTGCCACCAGCAGGCAAGGGGCAGGTTTGATCTTT. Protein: CATSRQGAGLIF.

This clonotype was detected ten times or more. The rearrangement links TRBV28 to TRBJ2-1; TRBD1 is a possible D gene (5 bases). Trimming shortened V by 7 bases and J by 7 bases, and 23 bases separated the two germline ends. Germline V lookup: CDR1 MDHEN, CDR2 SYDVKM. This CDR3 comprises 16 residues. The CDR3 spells CASMSNPASPGNEQFF. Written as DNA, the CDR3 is TGTGCCAGCATGAGTAACCCGGCGAGTCCAGGGAATGAGCAGTTCTTC.

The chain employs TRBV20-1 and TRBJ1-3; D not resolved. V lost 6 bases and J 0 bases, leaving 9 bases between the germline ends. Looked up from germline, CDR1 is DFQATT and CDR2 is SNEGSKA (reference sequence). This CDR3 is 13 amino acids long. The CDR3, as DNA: TGCAGTGCCCCCCATGTCTCTGGAAACACCATATATTTT. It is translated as CSAPHVSGNTIYF.

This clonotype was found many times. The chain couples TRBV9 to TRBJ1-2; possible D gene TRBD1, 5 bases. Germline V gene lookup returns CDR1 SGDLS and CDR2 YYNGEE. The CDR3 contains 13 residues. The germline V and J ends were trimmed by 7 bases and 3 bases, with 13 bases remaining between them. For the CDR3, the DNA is TGTGCCAGCCAGGGAGCTGTCGACTATGGCTACACCTTC. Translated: CASQGAVDYGYTF.

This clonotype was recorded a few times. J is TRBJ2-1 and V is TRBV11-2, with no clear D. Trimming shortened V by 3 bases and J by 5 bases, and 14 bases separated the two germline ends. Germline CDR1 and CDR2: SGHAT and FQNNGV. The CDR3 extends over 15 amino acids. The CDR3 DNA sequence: TGTGCCAGCAGCTTCCAAGTCAGAGTGGACAATGAGCAGTTCTTC. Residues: CASSFQVRVDNEQFF.

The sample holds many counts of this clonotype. This CDR3 reads CASSYRRGYEQYF. In DNA form, the CDR3 reads TGTGCCAGCAGTTACCGACGGGGCTACGAGCAGTACTTC. The chain employs TRBV12-3 or TRBV12-4 and TRBJ2-7; D is possibly TRBD2 (5 bases). The CDR3 length is 13 residues. The V end lost 4 bases, the J end lost 3 bases, and 10 bases lay between the germline ends.

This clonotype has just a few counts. The CDR3 DNA reads TGTGCCAGCAGACTCGGACGGGAGCAGTTCTTC. As protein: CASRLGREQFF. The chain has TRBV6-5 and TRBJ2-1; no reliable D call. CDR1 is MNHEY, CDR2 SVGAGI, per germline. The CDR3 loop spans 11 amino acids. Trimming removed 6 bases at V and 10 bases at J, with 10 bases between.

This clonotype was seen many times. CDR3 bases: TGTGCCATCAGTACCGGCCCGCCGCCCTACGAGCAGTACTTC. Its protein is CAISTGPPPYEQYF. The V call is TRBV10-3, the J call TRBJ2-7, with unresolved D. The V and J ends lost 5 bases and 2 bases respectively, with 13 bases between them. Germline-derived CDR1 and CDR2 are ENHRY and SYGVKD. The CDR3 spans 14 residues.

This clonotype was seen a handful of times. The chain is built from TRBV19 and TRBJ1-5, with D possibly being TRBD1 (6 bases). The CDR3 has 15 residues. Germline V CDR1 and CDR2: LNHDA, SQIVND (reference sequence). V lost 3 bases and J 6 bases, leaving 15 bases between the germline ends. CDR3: CASSIKGGGAQPQHF. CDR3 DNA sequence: TGTGCCAGTAGTATTAAAGGAGGGGGGGCTCAGCCCCAGCATTTT.

As DNA, the CDR3 is TGCAGTGCTAGGCACCCGCTAGTCTTAAACTATGGCTACACCTTC. It encodes CSARHPLVLNYGYTF. The chain links TRBV20-1 to TRBJ1-2, with unresolved D. This CDR3 is built from 15 residues. V was clipped by 3 bases and J by 2 bases, with 16 bases between them. The germline V gene has CDR1 DFQATT and CDR2 SNEGSKA (reference sequence).

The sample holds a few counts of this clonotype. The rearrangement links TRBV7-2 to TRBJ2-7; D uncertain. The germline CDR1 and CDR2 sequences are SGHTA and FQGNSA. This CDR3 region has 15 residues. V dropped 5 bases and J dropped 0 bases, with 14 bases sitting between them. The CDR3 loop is CASSPKGLLSYEQYF. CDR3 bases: TGTGCCAGCAGCCCTAAGGGATTACTCTCCTACGAGCAGTACTTC. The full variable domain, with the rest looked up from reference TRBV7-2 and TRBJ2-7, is GAGVSQSPSNKVTEKGKDVELRCDPISGHTALYWYRQSLGQGLEFLIYFQGNSAPDKSGLPSDRFSAERTGGSVSTLTIQRTQQEDSAVYLCASSPKGLLSYEQYFGPGTRLTVT.

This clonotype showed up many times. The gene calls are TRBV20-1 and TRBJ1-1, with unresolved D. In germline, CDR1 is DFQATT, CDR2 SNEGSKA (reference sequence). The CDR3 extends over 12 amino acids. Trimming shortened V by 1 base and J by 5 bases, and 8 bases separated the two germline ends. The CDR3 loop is CSARGHGTEAFF. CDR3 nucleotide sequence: TGCAGTGCTAGAGGACACGGGACTGAAGCTTTCTTT.

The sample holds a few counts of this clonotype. As DNA, the CDR3 is TGTGCCAGCAGGATGGATGAAAAACTGTTTTTT. Translation gives CASRMDEKLFF. The V gene is TRBV6-5, the J gene TRBJ1-4; D gene ambiguous. The CDR3 runs 11 residues. The germline CDR1 and CDR2 sequences are MNHEY and SVGAGI. The V end lost 6 bases, the J end lost 6 bases, and 5 bases lay between the germline ends.

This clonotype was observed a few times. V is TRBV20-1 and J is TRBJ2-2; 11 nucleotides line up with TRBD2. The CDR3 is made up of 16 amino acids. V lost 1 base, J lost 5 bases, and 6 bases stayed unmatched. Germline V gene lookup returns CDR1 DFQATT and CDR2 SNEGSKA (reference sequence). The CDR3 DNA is TGCAGTGCTAGAGGTCAACTAGCGGGAGTGACCGGGGAGCTGTTTTTT. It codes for CSARGQLAGVTGELFF.

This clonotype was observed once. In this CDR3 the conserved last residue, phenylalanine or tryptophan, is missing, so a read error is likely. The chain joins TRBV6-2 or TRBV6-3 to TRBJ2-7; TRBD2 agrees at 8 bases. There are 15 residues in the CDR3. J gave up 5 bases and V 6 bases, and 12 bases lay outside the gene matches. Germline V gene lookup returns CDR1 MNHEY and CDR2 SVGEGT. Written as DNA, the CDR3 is TGTGCCAGCAGACCTTCAGCGGGAGAGGCCCACGAGCAGTACTTA. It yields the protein CASRPSAGEAHEQYL.

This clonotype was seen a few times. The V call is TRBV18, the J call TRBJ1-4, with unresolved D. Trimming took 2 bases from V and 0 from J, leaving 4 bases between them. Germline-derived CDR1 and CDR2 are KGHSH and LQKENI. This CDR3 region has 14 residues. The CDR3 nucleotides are TGTGCCAGCTCACCAAAGGCAACTAATGAAAAACTGTTTTTT. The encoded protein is CASSPKATNEKLFF.

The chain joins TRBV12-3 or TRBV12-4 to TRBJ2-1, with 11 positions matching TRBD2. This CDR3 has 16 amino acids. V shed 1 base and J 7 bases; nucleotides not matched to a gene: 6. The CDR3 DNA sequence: TGTGCCAGCAGTTTAGGATGGACTAGCGGGCGGAATGAGCAGTTCTTC. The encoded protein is CASSLGWTSGRNEQFF.

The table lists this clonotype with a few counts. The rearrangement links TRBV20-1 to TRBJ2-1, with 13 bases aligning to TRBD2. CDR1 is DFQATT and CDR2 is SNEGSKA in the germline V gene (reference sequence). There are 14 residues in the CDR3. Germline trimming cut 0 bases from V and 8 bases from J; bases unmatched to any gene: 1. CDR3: CSARDGLAGDEQFF. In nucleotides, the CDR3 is TGCAGTGCTAGAGACGGACTAGCGGGAGATGAGCAGTTCTTC.

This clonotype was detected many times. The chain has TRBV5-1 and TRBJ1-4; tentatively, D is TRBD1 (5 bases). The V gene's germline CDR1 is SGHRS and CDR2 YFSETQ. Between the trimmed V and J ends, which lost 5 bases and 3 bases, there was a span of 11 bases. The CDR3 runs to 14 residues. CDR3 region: CASRTQVANEKLFF. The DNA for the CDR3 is TGCGCCAGCAGAACACAGGTGGCTAATGAAAAACTGTTTTTT. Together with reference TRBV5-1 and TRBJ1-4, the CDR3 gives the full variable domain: KAGVTQTPRYLIKTRGQQVTLSCSPISGHRSVSWYQQTPGQGLQFLFEYFSETQRNKGNFPGRFSGRQFSNSRSEMNVSTLELGDSALYLCASRTQVANEKLFFGSGTQLSVL.

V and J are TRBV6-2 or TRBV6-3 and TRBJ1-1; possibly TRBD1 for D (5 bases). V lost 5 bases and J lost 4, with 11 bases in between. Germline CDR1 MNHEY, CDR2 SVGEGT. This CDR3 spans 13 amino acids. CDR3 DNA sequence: TGTGCCAGCAGTCCTACCCAGGGCACTGAAGCTTTCTTT. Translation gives CASSPTQGTEAFF.

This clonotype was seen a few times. CDR3 amino acids: CASSLTGVQIYEQYF. CDR3 bases: TGTGCCAGCAGTTTAACAGGGGTCCAAATCTACGAGCAGTACTTC. The chain employs TRBV12-3 or TRBV12-4 and TRBJ2-7; 7 bases agree with TRBD1. CDR3 length: 15 amino acids. Trimming at V came to 2 bases and at J to 3 bases, leaving 7 bases not matched to a gene.

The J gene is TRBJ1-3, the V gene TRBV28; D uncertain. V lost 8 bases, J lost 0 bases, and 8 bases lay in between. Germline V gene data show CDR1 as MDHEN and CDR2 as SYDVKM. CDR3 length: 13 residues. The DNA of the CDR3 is TGTGCCAGCGACCCAATCTCTGGAAACACCATATATTTT. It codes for CASDPISGNTIYF.

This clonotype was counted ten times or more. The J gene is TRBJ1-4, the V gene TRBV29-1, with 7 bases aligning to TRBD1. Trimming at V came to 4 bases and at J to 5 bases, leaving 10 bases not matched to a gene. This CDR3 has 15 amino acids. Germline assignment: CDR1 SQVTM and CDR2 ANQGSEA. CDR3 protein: CSVVAVGQDNEKLFF. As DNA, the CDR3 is TGCAGCGTTGTGGCAGTCGGACAGGACAATGAAAAACTGTTTTTT.

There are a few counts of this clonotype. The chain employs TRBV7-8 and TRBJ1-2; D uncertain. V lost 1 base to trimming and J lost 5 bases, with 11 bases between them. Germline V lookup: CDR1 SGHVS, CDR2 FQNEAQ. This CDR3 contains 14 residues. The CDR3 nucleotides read TGTGCCAGCAGCTTAGTAGGACTGGGATATGGCTACACCTTC. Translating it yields CASSLVGLGYGYTF.